This T cell receptor (beta chain) was sequenced during a study of cytomegalovirus exposure and HLA in healthy donors. The PCR used 60 Vbeta and 13 Jbeta primers. Sequenced by immunoSEQ multiplex PCR; TCRdb stores in-frame clones only, minus some. The sample yields about 130,000 clones, roughly 70% seen once. Healthy bone marrow donors made up the cohort. This donor's file did not include a recorded CMV serostatus. Sequencing was performed on PBMCs. The source is a human donor in good health.

The CDR3 protein is CATSRSQGRATNEKLFF. CDR3 DNA sequence: TGTGCCACCAGCAGATCACAGGGCCGGGCAACTAATGAAAAACTGTTTTTT. The genes are TRBV15 and TRBJ1-4; maybe TRBD1 (6 bases). This CDR3 comprises 17 residues. Trimming shortened V by 2 bases and J by 0 bases, and 13 bases separated the two germline ends. The germline gives CDR1 LNHNV, CDR2 YYDKDF (reference sequence).